This T cell receptor (beta chain) was obtained from a study of early T cells in non-severe SARS-CoV-2 infection. Whole-study context: Sequencing input comprised bulk RNA from unsorted whole blood; chain pairing was not available.

The V and J ends lost 5 bases and 6 bases respectively, with 7 bases between them. This CDR3 has 11 amino acids. Looked up from germline, CDR1 is SNHLY and CDR2 is FYNNEI. As part of library construction, unique molecular identifiers were attached to individual cDNA molecules. TCRdb fed the 5' RACE reads into MiXCR, producing one record per CDR3 protein. Of roughly 110,000 distinct CDR3 sequences listed, over 8.5% are singletons. This receptor was identified in an adult who was a healthcare worker with PCR-confirmed SARS-CoV-2 infection or an uninfected control (not recorded which). This chain links TRBV2 with TRBJ2-5, with D unresolved. Material: whole blood. The CDR3: CASSQTKTQYF. Written as DNA, the CDR3 is TGTGCCAGCAGTCAAACCAAGACCCAGTACTTC.